The clone carrying this TCR beta chain was observed at least ten times. As yet, its antigen is unknown. This record comes from a study of T cells in Graves' hyperthyroidism and ophthalmopathy. Whole-study findings and limits: Blood also contained most expanded thyroid clonotypes above 0.001. Patients with ophthalmopathy were separated from those with stable hyperthyroidism by a 13 V-J model.

TCR beta CDR3 region amplification was performed from RNA transcripts. The HTBI primer set served for first-round RT-PCR of the TCR CDR3. TCRdb used MiXCR to reprocess the multiplex PCR reads, holding one entry per CDR3 protein. The repertoire holds 550,000 to 700,000 distinct CDR3 sequences, with 14% to 15% as singletons. Germline CDR1 and CDR2: LNHDA and SQIVND (reference sequence). The CDR3 spans 13 residues. V lost 7 bases, J lost 0 bases, and 10 bases lay in between. Exclusion of patients followed from uncontrolled infection, other autoimmune disease, pregnancy or lactation. The receptor's source is a woman in her thirties or forties with Graves' ophthalmopathy. Sequencing used blood. The genes are TRBV19 and TRBJ2-7; D gene ambiguous. CDR3 sequence (DNA): TGTGCCAGTACCGACGTCAGCTCCTACGAGCAGTACTTC. Residues: CASTDVSSYEQYF. The entire variable domain, with the rest obtained from reference TRBV19 and TRBJ2-7, is as follows: DGGITQSPKYLFRKEGQNVTLSCEQNLNHDAMYWYRQDPGQGLRLIYYSQIVNDFQKGDIAEGYSVSREKKESFPLTVTSAQKNPTAFYLCASTDVSSYEQYFGPGTRLTVT.